A single sample is the source of the 7 T cell receptor beta chains below, sequenced in a study of post-analysis software for immune sequencing data. Whole-study results and caveats: When patients were compared with controls, about five TRBV segments were more frequent, TRBV5-6, TRBV5-1 and TRBV20-1 among them.

For these receptors, no antigen is known. Unique-molecular-identifier-tagged TCR beta cDNA libraries were used. TCRdb reanalysed the PCR reads using MiXCR and keeps one entry per CDR3 protein. In the table there are 350,000 to 450,000 distinct CDR3 sequences, less than 40% of which are singletons. Sequenced material: blood. The source is a girl between 2 and 10 years old with multiple sclerosis.

This clonotype was counted many times. The rearrangement joins TRBV12-3 or TRBV12-4 to TRBJ1-4; D is uncertain. The V end was cut by 4 bases, the J end by 4 bases, with 13 bases between. The CDR3 has 15 residues. The chain's CDR3 is CASSSFIAFNEKLFF. Here the CDR3 DNA reads TGTGCCAGCAGTTCCTTCATAGCCTTTAATGAAAAACTGTTTTTT.

This chain connects TRBV4-3 to TRBJ1-4; D is unresolved. V lost 5 bases to trimming and J lost 8 bases, with 9 bases between them. Germline CDR1 and CDR2: LGHNA and YSLEER. The CDR3 is 12 residues long. CDR3: CASSSHSEKLFF. CDR3 nucleotide sequence: TGCGCCAGCAGCTCGCACTCGGAAAAACTGTTTTTT.

This chain connects TRBV19 to TRBJ2-6; D is unclear. V was shortened by 3 bases and J by 0 bases, with 9 bases between the two germline ends. Germline V gene sequence: CDR1 LNHDA, CDR2 SQIVND (reference sequence). The CDR3 has 16 residues. The DNA of the CDR3 is TGTGCCAGTAGTATCACGGCGGACTCTGGGGCCAACGTCCTGACTTTC. Amino acid sequence: CASSITADSGANVLTF.

The chain links TRBV5-1 to TRBJ2-1; a weak D match, TRBD2 (7 bases). The germline V gene has CDR1 SGHRS and CDR2 YFSETQ. This CDR3 spans 16 amino acids. The germline V and J ends were trimmed by 4 bases and 0 bases, with 14 bases remaining between them. The CDR3 DNA follows: TGCGCCAGCAGCCTCCGGGGGGCCGACTCCTACAATGAGCAGTTCTTC. This encodes CASSLRGADSYNEQFF.

The V call is TRBV11-2, the J call TRBJ2-7; a possible D gene is TRBD2 (5 bases). The length of the CDR3 is 14 residues. Germline CDR1 reads SGHAT; CDR2 reads FQNNGV. V dropped 3 bases and J dropped 3 bases, with 12 bases sitting between them. The CDR3 reads CASSFSRGDYEQYF. Here the CDR3 DNA reads TGTGCCAGCAGCTTTAGTCGGGGAGACTACGAGCAGTACTTC. Looking up the rest from reference TRBV11-2 and TRBJ2-7 gives the full variable domain: EAGVAQSPRYKIIEKRQSVAFWCNPISGHATLYWYQQILGQGPKLLIQFQNNGVVDDSQLPKDRFSAERLKGVDSTLKIQPAKLEDSAVYLCASSFSRGDYEQYFGPGTRLTVT.

This clonotype has just a few counts. V and J are TRBV29-1 and TRBJ2-1; TRBD2 matches 11 bases. The germline CDR1 and CDR2 sequences are SQVTM and ANQGSEA. Trimming removed 1 base from V and 4 bases from J; junction bases left unmatched: 12. CDR3 length equals 18 residues. The CDR3 loop is CSVEAQPAGLAGYNEQFF. For the CDR3, the DNA is TGCAGCGTTGAAGCCCAACCCGCTGGACTAGCGGGTTACAATGAGCAGTTCTTC.

This clonotype was counted only a few times. V and J are TRBV12-3 or TRBV12-4 and TRBJ2-1, with 8 nucleotides matching TRBD1. V shed 6 bases and J 7 bases; nucleotides not matched to a gene: 2. This CDR3 has 12 amino acids. CDR3 region: CASSWTGNEQFF. The CDR3 DNA reads TGTGCCAGCAGCTGGACAGGGAATGAGCAGTTCTTC.